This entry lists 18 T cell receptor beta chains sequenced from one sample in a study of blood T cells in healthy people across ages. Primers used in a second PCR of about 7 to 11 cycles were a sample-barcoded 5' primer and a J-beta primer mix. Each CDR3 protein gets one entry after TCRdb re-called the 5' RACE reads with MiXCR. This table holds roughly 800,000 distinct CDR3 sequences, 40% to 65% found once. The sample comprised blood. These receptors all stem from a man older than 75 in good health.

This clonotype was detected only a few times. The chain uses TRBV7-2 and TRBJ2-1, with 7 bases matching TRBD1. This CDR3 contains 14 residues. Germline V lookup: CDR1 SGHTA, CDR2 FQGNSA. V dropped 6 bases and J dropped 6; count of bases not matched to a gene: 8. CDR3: CASRPGQRFNEQFF. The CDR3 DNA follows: TGTGCCAGCAGACCGGGACAGCGGTTCAATGAGCAGTTCTTC. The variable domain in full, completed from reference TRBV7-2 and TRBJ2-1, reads GAGVSQSPSNKVTEKGKDVELRCDPISGHTALYWYRQSLGQGLEFLIYFQGNSAPDKSGLPSDRFSAERTGGSVSTLTIQRTQQEDSAVYLCASRPGQRFNEQFFGPGTRLTVL.

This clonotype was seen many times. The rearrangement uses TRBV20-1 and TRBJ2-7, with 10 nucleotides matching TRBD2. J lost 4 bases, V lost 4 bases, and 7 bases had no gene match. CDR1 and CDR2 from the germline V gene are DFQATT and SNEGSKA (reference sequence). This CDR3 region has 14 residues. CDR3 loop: CSAKSASGSYEQYF. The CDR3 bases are TGCAGTGCTAAATCGGCTAGCGGGAGTTACGAGCAGTACTTC.

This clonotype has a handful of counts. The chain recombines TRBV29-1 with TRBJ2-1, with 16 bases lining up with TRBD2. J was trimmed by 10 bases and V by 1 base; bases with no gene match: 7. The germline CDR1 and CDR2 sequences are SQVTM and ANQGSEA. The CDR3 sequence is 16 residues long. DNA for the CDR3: TGCAGCGTTGAAGGACGGGGACTAGCGGGAGGGCAGGAGCAGTTCTTC. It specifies CSVEGRGLAGGQEQFF.

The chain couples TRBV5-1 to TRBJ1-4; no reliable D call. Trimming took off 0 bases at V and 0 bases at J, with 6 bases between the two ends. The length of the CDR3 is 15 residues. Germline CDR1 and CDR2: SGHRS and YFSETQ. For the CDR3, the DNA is TGCGCCAGCAGCTTGGATGCAGCAACTAATGAAAAACTGTTTTTT. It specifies CASSLDAATNEKLFF.

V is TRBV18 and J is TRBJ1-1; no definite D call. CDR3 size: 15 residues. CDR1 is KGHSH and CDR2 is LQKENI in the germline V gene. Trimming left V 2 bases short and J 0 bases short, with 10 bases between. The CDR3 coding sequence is TGTGCCAGCTCACCATGGCGACAAATGAACACTGAAGCTTTCTTT. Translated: CASSPWRQMNTEAFF. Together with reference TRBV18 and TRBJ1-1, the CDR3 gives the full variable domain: NAGVMQNPRHLVRRRGQEARLRCSPMKGHSHVYWYRQLPEEGLKFMVYLQKENIIDESGMPKERFSAEFPKEGPSILRIQQVVRGDSAAYFCASSPWRQMNTEAFFGQGTRLTVV.

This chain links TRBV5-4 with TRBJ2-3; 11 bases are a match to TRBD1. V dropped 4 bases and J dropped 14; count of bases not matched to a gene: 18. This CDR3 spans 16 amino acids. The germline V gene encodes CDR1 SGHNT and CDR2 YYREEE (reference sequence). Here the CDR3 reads CASSPTRTGGNRYAYF. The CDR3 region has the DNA TGTGCCAGCAGCCCTACCCGGACAGGGGGCAACAGATACGCGTATTTT.

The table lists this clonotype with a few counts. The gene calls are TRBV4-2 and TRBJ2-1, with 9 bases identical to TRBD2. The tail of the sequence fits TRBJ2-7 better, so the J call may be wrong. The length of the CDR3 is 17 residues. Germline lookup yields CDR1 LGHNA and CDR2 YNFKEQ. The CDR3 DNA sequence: TGTGCCAGCAGCCGAGTAGCGGGAGCGATGGGAGACAATGAGCAGTACTTC. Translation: CASSRVAGAMGDNEQYF.

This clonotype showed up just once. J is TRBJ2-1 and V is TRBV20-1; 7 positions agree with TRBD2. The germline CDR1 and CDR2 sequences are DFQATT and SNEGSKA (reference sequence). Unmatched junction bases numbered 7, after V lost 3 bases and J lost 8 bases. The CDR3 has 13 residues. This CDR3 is CSARGGRRDEQFF. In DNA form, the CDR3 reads TGCAGTGCTAGGGGGGGGAGGCGGGATGAGCAGTTCTTC.

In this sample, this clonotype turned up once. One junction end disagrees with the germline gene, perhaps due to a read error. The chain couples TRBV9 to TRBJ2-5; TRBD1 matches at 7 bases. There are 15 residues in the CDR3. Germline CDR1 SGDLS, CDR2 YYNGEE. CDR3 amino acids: CVSSPQTGSRETQYF. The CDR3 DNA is TGTGTCAGCAGCCCCCAGACAGGGTCCCGAGAGACCCAGTACTTC.

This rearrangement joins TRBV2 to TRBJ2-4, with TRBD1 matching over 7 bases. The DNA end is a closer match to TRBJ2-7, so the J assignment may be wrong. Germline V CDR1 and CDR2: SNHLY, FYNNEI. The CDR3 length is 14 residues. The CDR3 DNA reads TGTGCCTCAAAAGGGGGCAGGGCCACCTACGAGCAGTACTTC. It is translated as CASKGGRATYEQYF.

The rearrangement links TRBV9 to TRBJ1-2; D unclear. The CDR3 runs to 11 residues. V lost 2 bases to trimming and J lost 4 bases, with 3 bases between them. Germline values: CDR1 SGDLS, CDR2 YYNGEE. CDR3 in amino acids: CASSVVYGYTF. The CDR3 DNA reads TGTGCCAGCAGCGTGGTCTATGGCTACACCTTC.

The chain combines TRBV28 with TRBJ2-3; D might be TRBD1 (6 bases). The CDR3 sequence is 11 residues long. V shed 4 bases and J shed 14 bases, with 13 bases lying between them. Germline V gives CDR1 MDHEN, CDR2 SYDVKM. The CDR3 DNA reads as TGTGCCAGCAGTTCGGACAGATACGCGTATTTT. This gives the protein CASSSDRYAYF.

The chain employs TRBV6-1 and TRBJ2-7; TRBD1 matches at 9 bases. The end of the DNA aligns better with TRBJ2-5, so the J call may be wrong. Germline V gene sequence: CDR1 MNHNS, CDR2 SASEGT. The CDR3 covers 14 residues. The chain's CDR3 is CATAGQGLRETQYF. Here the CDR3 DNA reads TGTGCCACCGCCGGACAGGGGTTAAGGGAGACCCAGTACTTC.

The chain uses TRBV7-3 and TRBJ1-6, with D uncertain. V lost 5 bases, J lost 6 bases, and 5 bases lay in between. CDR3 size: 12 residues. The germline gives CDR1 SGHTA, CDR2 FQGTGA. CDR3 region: CASSVPNSPLHF. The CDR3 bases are TGTGCCAGCAGCGTGCCTAATTCACCCCTCCACTTT.

The CDR3 DNA is TGTGCCAGCAGTCCCGGACAACACACCGGGGAGCTGTTTTTT. It is translated as CASSPGQHTGELFF. The V call is TRBV6-6, the J call TRBJ2-2; D is perhaps TRBD1 (5 bases). CDR1 and CDR2 (germline): MNHNY, SVGAGI (reference sequence). The V end lost 5 bases, the J end lost 3 bases, and 10 bases lay between the germline ends. This CDR3 is 14 amino acids long.

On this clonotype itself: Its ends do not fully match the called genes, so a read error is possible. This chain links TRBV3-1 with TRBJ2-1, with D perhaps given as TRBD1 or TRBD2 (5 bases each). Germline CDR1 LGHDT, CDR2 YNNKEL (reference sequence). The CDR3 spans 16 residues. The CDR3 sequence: CASSHRVGRGDNGQFF. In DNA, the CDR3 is TGTGCCAGCAGCCACCGGGTGGGTAGGGGAGACAATGGGCAGTTCTTC.

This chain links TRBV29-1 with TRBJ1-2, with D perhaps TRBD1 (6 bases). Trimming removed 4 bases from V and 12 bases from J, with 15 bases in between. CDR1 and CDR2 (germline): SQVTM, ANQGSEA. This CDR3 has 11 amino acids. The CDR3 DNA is TGCAGCGTTGGGGGGGGCCTGTGGAACACCTTC. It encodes CSVGGGLWNTF.

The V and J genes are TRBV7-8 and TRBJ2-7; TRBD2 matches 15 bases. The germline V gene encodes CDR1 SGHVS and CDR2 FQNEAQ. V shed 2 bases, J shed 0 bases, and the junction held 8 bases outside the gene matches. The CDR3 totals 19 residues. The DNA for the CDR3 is TGTGCCAGCAGCTTATTTCAGCGGACTAGCGGGAGGGCCTCCTACGAGCAGTACTTC. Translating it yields CASSLFQRTSGRASYEQYF. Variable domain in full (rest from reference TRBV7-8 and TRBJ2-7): GAGVSQSPRYKVAKRGQDVALRCDPISGHVSLFWYQQALGQGPEFLTYFQNEAQLDKSGLPSDRFFAERPEGSVSTLKIQRTQQEDSAVYLCASSLFQRTSGRASYEQYFGPGTRLTVT.